Described below is a single T cell receptor beta chain sequence and its context. Its antigen remains unknown. These data originate in a study of T cell responses to AZD1222 COVID-19 vaccine. Study-wide findings and caveats: Baseline seropositivity occurred in only a handful of AZD1222 recipients.

Profiled with immunoSEQ multiplex PCR; TCRdb holds only in-frame clones, not every one. The sample includes roughly 120,000 clones, about 90% of them seen just once. The TCR sequence derives from an adult in good health. The sample consisted of peripheral blood, taken on day 0 of AZD1222 vaccination.

CDR3 residues: CASGLVRGAGNTIYF. The CDR3 DNA reads as TGTGCTAGTGGTTTGGTACGGGGAGCTGGAAACACCATATATTTT. V usage is TRBV12-5 and J usage is TRBJ1-3; no clear D gene. Germline CDR1 LGHNT, CDR2 FRNRAP. Trimming took 0 bases from V and 2 from J, leaving 8 bases between them. The CDR3 is 15 amino acids.